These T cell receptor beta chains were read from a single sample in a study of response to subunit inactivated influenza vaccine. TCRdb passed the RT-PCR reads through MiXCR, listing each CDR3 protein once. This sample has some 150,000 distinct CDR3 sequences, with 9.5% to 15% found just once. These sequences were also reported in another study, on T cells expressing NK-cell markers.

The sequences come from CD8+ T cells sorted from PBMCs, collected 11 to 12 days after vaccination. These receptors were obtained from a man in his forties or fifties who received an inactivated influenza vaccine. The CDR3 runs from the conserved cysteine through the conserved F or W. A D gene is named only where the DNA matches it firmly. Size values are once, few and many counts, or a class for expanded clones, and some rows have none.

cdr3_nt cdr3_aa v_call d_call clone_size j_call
TGTGCCAGCAGCTTAGCACGAGTTGAAGCTTTCTTT CASSLARVEAFF TRBV7-9 - few TRBJ1-1
TGCAGTGCCTCTTCTCCGGGACTAGCGGGAGATGAGCAGTTCTTC CSASSPGLAGDEQFF TRBV20-1 TRBD2 few TRBJ2-1
TGCAGTGCTAGCCTGGGGGATACGCAGTATTTT CSASLGDTQYF TRBV20-1 - few TRBJ2-3
TGTGCCAGCAGCTTAGTCACGGGAGAGTTAGATACGCAGTATTTT CASSLVTGELDTQYF TRBV7-2 - - TRBJ2-3
TGTGCCAGCAGTAGCGGGACTAGCGGGTGGTTTTACAATGAGCAGTTCTTC CASSSGTSGWFYNEQFF TRBV2 TRBD2 - TRBJ2-1
TGCAGTGCTAGCCGGACTAGCGGGAGGACCACAGATACGCAGTATTTT CSASRTSGRTTDTQYF TRBV20-1 TRBD2 - TRBJ2-3
TGTGCCAGCAGCGCCACCGGGACAGGGGGGAGAGAGCAGTACTTC CASSATGTGGREQYF TRBV3-1 TRBD1 many TRBJ2-7
TGTGCCAGCAGCTTAATGGGAGAGAACACCGGGGAGCTGTTTTTT CASSLMGENTGELFF TRBV7-8 - - TRBJ2-2
TGTGCCAGTAGTATTCTCCACAGGGGAACTGAAGCTTTCTTT CASSILHRGTEAFF TRBV19 TRBD1 few TRBJ1-1
TGTGCCACCAGCGGTCGTCGCGGAACCGAGCAGTACTTC CATSGRRGTEQYF TRBV15 - - TRBJ2-7
TGTGCCAGCAGTCAAAGGGACCGGGGGACCCAGTACTTC CASSQRDRGTQYF TRBV6-1 - few TRBJ2-5
TGTGCCAGCAGTTTTGTTCGGGACATCGGGCCCTACGAGCAGTACTTC CASSFVRDIGPYEQYF TRBV27 - - TRBJ2-7
TGTGCCAGCGGTCGACGGACCTACAATGAGCAGTTCTTC CASGRRTYNEQFF TRBV2 - - TRBJ2-1
TGTGCCACCAGCAGACAGGGAAGCACTGAAGCTTTCTTT CATSRQGSTEAFF TRBV15 - few TRBJ1-1
TGTGCCAGCAGTCCCCTAGGCGGGGGGGACGTGAAGACCCAGTACTTC CASSPLGGGDVKTQYF TRBV6-2/TRBV6-3 TRBD2 many TRBJ2-5
TGTGCCAGCGGACCCTCCAGGGGGCGCGGCACAGATACGCAGTATTTT CASGPSRGRGTDTQYF TRBV7-9 TRBD1 - TRBJ2-3
TGTGCCAGCAGCTCCCTAGCGGGAGGGGGCAATGAGCAGTTCTTC CASSSLAGGGNEQFF TRBV14 TRBD2 - TRBJ2-1
TGTGCCAGCACCTCGGACAGGACTGGCTACACCTTC CASTSDRTGYTF TRBV7-2 TRBD1 few TRBJ1-2
TGTGCCAGCAGTTCCCTCGCGGGACAGGGGGGCGACGAGCAGTACTTC CASSSLAGQGGDEQYF TRBV6-5 TRBD1 - TRBJ2-7
TGCAGCGTCGGGGCTCCGGGACGGGACTACGAGCAGTACTTC CSVGAPGRDYEQYF TRBV29-1 - - TRBJ2-7
TGTGCCAGCAGCCGTATCACCGACAGGGAACGGGAGACCCAGTACTTC CASSRITDRERETQYF TRBV28 TRBD1 few TRBJ2-5
TGTGCCAGCAGCTACGAGATGGAGGGTCCCTACAATGAGCAGTTCTTC CASSYEMEGPYNEQFF TRBV6-2/TRBV6-3 - few TRBJ2-1
TGTGCCAGCAGTTCCATCGGGGGGGCCCTAGAGACCCAGTACTTC CASSSIGGALETQYF TRBV6-5 TRBD2 many TRBJ2-5
TGTGCCAGCAGCCCCGGGGTCTTGGGGACCCAGCCCCAGCATTTT CASSPGVLGTQPQHF TRBV27 - - TRBJ1-5
TGTGCCAGCAGCTTCAGGCTGCCGGGGGCCGGCACAGATACGCAGTATTTT CASSFRLPGAGTDTQYF TRBV7-9 - - TRBJ2-3
TGCGCCAGCAGCCCTGGGGGGGACAGAGGCTCCTACGAGCAGTACTTC CASSPGGDRGSYEQYF TRBV4-1 - - TRBJ2-7
TGTGCCAGCAGGTCGGGACTTGAGCAGTTCTTC CASRSGLEQFF TRBV12-3/TRBV12-4 - few TRBJ2-1
TGTGCCAGCAGCTTTATCTCTTTGGAGACCCAGTACTTC CASSFISLETQYF TRBV7-9 - many TRBJ2-5
TGTGCCAGCAGCCACGGGATCTTATACGAGCAGTACTTC CASSHGILYEQYF TRBV7-2 - - TRBJ2-7